This T cell receptor beta chain was found in a study of technical replicates of blood from a handful of donors (dated by TCRdb to 2016 to 2017). V and J are truncated by 4 bases and 2 bases respectively, leaving an intervening sequence of 17 bases. Looking up the germline V gene (reference sequence) yields CDR1 SEHNR and CDR2 FQNEAQ. The CDR3 spans 16 residues, from the cysteine through the phenylalanine. Only the CDR3 portion is preserved as DNA: 48 bases, with reading frame beginning at the first base. The library was built by means of the immunoSEQ multiplex PCR assay. Drawn from immuneACCESS, this table holds only the in-frame rearrangements with V and J called that TCRdb kept. Clones are partly lost; checked studies trace under half to an unresolved V gene and leave the rest unexplained. Recorded for this sample are about 97,000 clones; just over 95% of them occurred a single time. 0.2% to 0.25% of the sample rests with the top ten.

With regard to this clone: The clone's antigen remains unknown. Base-call qualities are not available, and no considerably larger clone is one nucleotide away.

The rearrangement joined TRBV7-9 to TRBJ2-5; TRBD1 is a weak D gene call, 6 bases matching. The sequencing sample was made of T cells isolated from PBMCs. This receptor was taken from a human donor in good health. The nucleotides read TGTGCCAGCAGCTCGGGTCCCAGGGGAGATCAAGAGACCCAGTACTTC. This is translated as CASSSGPRGDQETQYF.